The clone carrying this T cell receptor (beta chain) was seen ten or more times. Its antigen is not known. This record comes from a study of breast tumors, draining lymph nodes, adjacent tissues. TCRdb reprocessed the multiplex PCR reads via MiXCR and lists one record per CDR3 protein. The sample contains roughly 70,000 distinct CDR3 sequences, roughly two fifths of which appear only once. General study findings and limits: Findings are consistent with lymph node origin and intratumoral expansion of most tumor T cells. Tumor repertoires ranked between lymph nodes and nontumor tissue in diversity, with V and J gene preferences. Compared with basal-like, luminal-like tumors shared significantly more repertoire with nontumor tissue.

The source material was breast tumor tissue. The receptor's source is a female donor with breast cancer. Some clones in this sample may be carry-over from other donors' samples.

CDR3 in amino acids: CSAPGGLAGGRGHNEQFF. CDR3 in DNA: TGCAGTGCCCCGGGGGGACTAGCGGGAGGGCGGGGCCACAATGAGCAGTTCTTC. The chain carries TRBV20-1 and TRBJ2-1, with 16 bases that match TRBD2. The CDR3 is 18 amino acids. From germline, CDR1 is DFQATT and CDR2 SNEGSKA (reference sequence). Trimming took 6 bases from V and 5 from J; bases not matched to a gene: 13.